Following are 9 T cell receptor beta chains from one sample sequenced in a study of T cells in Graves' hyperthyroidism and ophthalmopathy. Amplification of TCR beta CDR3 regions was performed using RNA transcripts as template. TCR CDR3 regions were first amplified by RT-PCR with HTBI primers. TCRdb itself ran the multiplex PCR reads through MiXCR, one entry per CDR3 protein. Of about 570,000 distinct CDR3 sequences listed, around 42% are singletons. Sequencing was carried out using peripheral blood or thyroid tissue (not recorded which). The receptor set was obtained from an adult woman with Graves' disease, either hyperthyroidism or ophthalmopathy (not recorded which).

CDR3 nucleotides: TGCGCCAGCAGCCGGCCCGACTTGAAAGAGACCCAGTACTTC. Encoded protein: CASSRPDLKETQYF. The chain links TRBV4-1 to TRBJ2-5; D gene unclear. V was cut by 4 bases and J by 3 bases, with 12 bases left in between. Germline CDR1 is MGHRA and CDR2 is YSYEKL. This CDR3 has 14 residues.

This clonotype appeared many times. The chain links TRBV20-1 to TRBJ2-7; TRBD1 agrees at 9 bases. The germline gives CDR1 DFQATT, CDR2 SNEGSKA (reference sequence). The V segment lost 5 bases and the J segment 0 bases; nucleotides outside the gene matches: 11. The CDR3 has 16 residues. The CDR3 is CSAFGQGRIGSYEQYF. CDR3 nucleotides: TGCAGTGCTTTCGGACAGGGGCGAATCGGCTCCTACGAGCAGTACTTC.

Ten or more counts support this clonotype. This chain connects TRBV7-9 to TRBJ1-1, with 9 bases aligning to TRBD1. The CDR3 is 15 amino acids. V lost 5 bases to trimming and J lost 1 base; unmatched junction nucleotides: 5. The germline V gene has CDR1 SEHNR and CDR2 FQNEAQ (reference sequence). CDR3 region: CASSPETGGNTEAFF. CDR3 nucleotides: TGTGCCAGCAGCCCCGAGACAGGGGGGAACACTGAAGCTTTCTTT.

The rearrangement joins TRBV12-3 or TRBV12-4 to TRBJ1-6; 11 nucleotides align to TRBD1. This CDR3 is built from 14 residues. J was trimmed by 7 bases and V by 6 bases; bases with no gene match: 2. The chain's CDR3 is CASSWDRGNSPLHF. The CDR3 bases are TGTGCCAGCAGCTGGGACAGGGGGAATTCACCCCTCCACTTT.

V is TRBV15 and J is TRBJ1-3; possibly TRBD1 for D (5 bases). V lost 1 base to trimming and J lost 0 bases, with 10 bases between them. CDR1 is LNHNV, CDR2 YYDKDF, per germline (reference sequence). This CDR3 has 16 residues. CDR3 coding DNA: TGTGCCACCAGCAGAGGAGGGGCCTACTCTGGAAACACCATATATTTT. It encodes CATSRGGAYSGNTIYF. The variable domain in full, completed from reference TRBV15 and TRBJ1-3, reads DAMVIQNPRYQVTQFGKPVTLSCSQTLNHNVMYWYQQKSSQAPKLLFHYYDKDFNNEADTPDNFQSRRPNTSFCFLDIRSPGLGDTAMYLCATSRGGAYSGNTIYFGEGSWLTVV.

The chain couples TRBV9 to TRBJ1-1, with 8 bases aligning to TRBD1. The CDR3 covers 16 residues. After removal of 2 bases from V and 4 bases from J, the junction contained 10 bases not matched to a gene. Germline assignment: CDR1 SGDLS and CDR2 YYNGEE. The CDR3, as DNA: TGTGCCAGCAGCGTGACCTCGTGGACAGGGTTCACTGAAGCTTTCTTT. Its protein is CASSVTSWTGFTEAFF.

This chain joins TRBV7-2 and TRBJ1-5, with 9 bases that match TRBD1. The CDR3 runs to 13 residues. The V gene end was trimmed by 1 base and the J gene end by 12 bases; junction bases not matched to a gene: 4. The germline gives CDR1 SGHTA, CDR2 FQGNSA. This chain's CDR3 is CASSLEGQGNQHF. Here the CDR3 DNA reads TGTGCCAGCAGCTTAGAGGGACAGGGCAACCAGCATTTT.

The DNA of the CDR3 is TGCGCCAGCAGCGGCGGGACAGGGGATTACGAGCAGTACTTC. It translates to CASSGGTGDYEQYF. This chain links TRBV5-1 with TRBJ2-7, with 10 positions matching TRBD1. CDR3 length equals 14 residues. CDR1 is SGHRS, CDR2 YFSETQ, per germline. J lost 4 bases, V lost 4 bases, and 5 bases had no gene match.

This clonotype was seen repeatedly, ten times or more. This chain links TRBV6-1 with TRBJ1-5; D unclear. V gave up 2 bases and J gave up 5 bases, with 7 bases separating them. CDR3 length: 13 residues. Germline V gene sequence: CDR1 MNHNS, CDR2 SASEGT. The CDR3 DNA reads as TGTGCCAGCAGTGAAAAGTCGTATCAGCCCCAGCATTTT. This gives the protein CASSEKSYQPQHF.